These 22 T cell receptor beta chains originate from one sample sequenced in a study of OX40 agonist ivuxolimab in advanced cancers. Sequenced by immunoSEQ multiplex PCR; TCRdb stores in-frame clones only, minus some. The sample lists over 50,000 clones; almost 85% were seen once. The specimen comprised CD4+ or CD8+ T cells sorted from blood, sampled in a trial of the OX40 agonist ivuxolimab. The receptors stem from an adult with an advanced solid tumor such as melanoma, head and neck, liver or kidney cancer.

The CDR3 spells CASSGRNASGRARETQYF. CDR3 DNA: TGTGCCAGCAGTGGACGAAATGCTAGCGGGAGGGCTCGGGAGACCCAGTACTTC. The chain joins TRBV25-1 to TRBJ2-5; 12 bases agree with TRBD2. CDR3 length: 18 amino acids. Germline V gene lookup returns CDR1 MGHDK and CDR2 SYGVNS. Trimming took 4 bases from V and 5 from J; bases not matched to a gene: 14.

The chain uses TRBV5-4 and TRBJ2-2, with 11 bases aligning to TRBD2. The CDR3 has 17 residues. CDR1 and CDR2 from the germline V gene are SGHNT and YYREEE (reference sequence). The V gene end was trimmed by 8 bases and the J gene end by 0 bases; junction bases not matched to a gene: 9. The CDR3 DNA follows: TGTGCCAGGCAACCGGGACTAGCGGACCCGAACACCGGGGAGCTGTTTTTT. Protein: CARQPGLADPNTGELFF.

This clone has just a few counts. The chain uses TRBV19 and TRBJ2-3, with TRBD2 matching 10 bases. Germline-derived CDR1 and CDR2 are LNHDA and SQIVND (reference sequence). With V trimmed by 8 bases and J by 3 bases, 5 bases remained unmatched. The CDR3 is made up of 14 amino acids. CDR3 DNA sequence: TGTGCCAGTCGGACTAGCGGTAGTACAGATACGCAGTATTTT. Residues: CASRTSGSTDTQYF.

CDR3 loop: CASSIQWGGDYEQYF. DNA of the CDR3: TGTGCCAGTAGTATACAGTGGGGCGGAGACTACGAGCAGTACTTC. This sequence joins TRBV19 and TRBJ2-7, with D possibly being TRBD1 (5 bases). The CDR3 sequence is 15 residues long. V was pared by 2 bases and J by 3 bases, with 14 bases between. Germline V gene sequence: CDR1 LNHDA, CDR2 SQIVND (reference sequence).

J is TRBJ2-7 and V is TRBV7-6; D not certain. Trimming cost V 4 bases and J 3 bases, with 4 bases left between them. The CDR3 runs 11 residues. Germline V lookup: CDR1 SGHVS, CDR2 FNYEAQ. CDR3 coding DNA: TGTGCCAGCAGCTCCTACTACGAGCAGTACTTC. Protein: CASSSYYEQYF.

This chain links TRBV11-3 with TRBJ1-2, with unresolved D. Trimming pared 2 bases from V and 4 bases from J, leaving 17 bases between. Germline V gene data show CDR1 as SGHNT and CDR2 as YENEEA. The CDR3 loop spans 16 amino acids. This chain's CDR3 is CASSLRSLGEAYGYTF. CDR3 sequence (DNA): TGTGCCAGCAGCTTACGGAGTTTAGGAGAGGCCTATGGCTACACCTTC. The whole variable domain, filled in from reference TRBV11-3 and TRBJ1-2, reads EAGVVQSPRYKIIEKKQPVAFWCNPISGHNTLYWYLQNLGQGPELLIRYENEEAVDDSQLPKDRFSAERLKGVDSTLKIQPAELGDSAVYLCASSLRSLGEAYGYTFGSGTRLTVV.

CDR3 sequence: CASSFAPPGTQYF. The CDR3 DNA follows: TGTGCCAGCAGCTTTGCCCCCCCGGGGACCCAGTACTTC. The genes are TRBV7-2 and TRBJ2-5; D remains ambiguous. The CDR3 has 13 residues. Germline CDR1 is SGHTA and CDR2 is FQGNSA. Trimming removed 3 bases from V and 7 bases from J, with 12 bases in between.

CDR3 protein: CASSYGSGNQPQHF. The CDR3, as DNA: TGTGCCAGCAGTTACGGGTCTGGCAATCAGCCCCAGCATTTT. The chain uses TRBV6-5 and TRBJ1-5; no firm D call. The CDR3 is 14 residues long. The germline V gene has CDR1 MNHEY and CDR2 SVGAGI. With 2 bases removed from V and 2 bases from J, the gap between germline ends came to 7 bases.

The V call is TRBV14, the J call TRBJ2-3; TRBD2 agrees at 13 bases. CDR1 is SGHDN and CDR2 is FVKESK in the germline V gene. There are 18 residues in the CDR3. The ends lost 1 base at V and 2 bases at J; junction bases unmatched: 6. The CDR3 loop reads CASSQGTSGSPTTDTQYF. CDR3 nucleotide sequence: TGTGCCAGCAGCCAAGGGACTAGCGGGAGCCCTACCACAGATACGCAGTATTTT.

This clone was detected once. This chain connects TRBV6-1 to TRBJ2-3; the D is unclear. Germline V gene sequence: CDR1 MNHNS, CDR2 SASEGT. This CDR3 contains 13 residues. Deletions cut 7 bases from V and 1 base from J, with 9 bases between. The CDR3 sequence is CASKLRGTDTQYF. In DNA form, the CDR3 reads TGTGCCAGCAAACTAAGGGGCACAGATACGCAGTATTTT.

This clone was found once. V usage is TRBV5-1 and J usage is TRBJ1-3; D is perhaps TRBD1 (6 bases). The DNA end lines up better with TRBJ2-2; the J call may be wrong. Germline CDR1 SGHRS, CDR2 YFSETQ. The CDR3 is 16 amino acids. In DNA form, the CDR3 reads TGCGCCAGCAGCAAAAAGGGACAAACAAACACCGGGGAGCTGTTTTTT. Amino acid sequence: CASSKKGQTNTGELFF.

The rearrangement links TRBV5-4 to TRBJ2-1, with 12 bases lining up with TRBD2. Unmatched junction bases numbered 7, after V lost 3 bases and J lost 0 bases. The CDR3 length is 18 residues. Per the germline V gene, CDR1 is SGHNT and CDR2 is YYREEE (reference sequence). The CDR3 sequence: CASSSGTSGRSSYNEQFF. The CDR3 DNA reads TGTGCCAGCAGCTCCGGGACTAGCGGGCGAAGCTCCTACAATGAGCAGTTCTTC.

As regards this clone: This sample also contains other DNA sequences that code for the same CDR3. The V gene is TRBV6-1, the J gene TRBJ1-1; D call uncertain. Per the germline V gene, CDR1 is MNHNS and CDR2 is SASEGT. This CDR3 is 13 amino acids long. Trimming took off 2 bases at V and 0 bases at J, with 4 bases between the two ends. DNA of the CDR3: TGTGCCAGCAGTGAAACCGTGAACACTGAAGCTTTCTTT. As protein: CASSETVNTEAFF.

The CDR3 loop is CASSLREPYYGYTF. Written as DNA, the CDR3 is TGTGCCAGCAGTTTAAGGGAACCCTACTATGGCTACACCTTC. This rearrangement joins TRBV27 to TRBJ1-2, with D uncertain. Trimming stripped 2 bases from V and 3 bases from J, with 10 bases between. The CDR3 sequence is 14 residues long. CDR1 and CDR2 from the germline V gene are MNHEY and SMNVEV (reference sequence).

The gene calls are TRBV6-6 and TRBJ2-1; 7 nucleotides match TRBD1. Trimming cost V 7 bases and J 0 bases; bases outside gene matches: 6. Germline CDR1 MNHNY, CDR2 SVGAGI (reference sequence). The CDR3 totals 15 residues. CDR3 nucleotides: TGTGCCAGCACCCCCAGACAGGGCTCCTACAATGAGCAGTTCTTC. Translated, it gives CASTPRQGSYNEQFF.

The gene calls are TRBV7-2 and TRBJ2-2; 7 bases agree with TRBD2. Trimming removed 6 bases from V and 2 bases from J; junction bases left unmatched: 6. CDR3 length equals 15 residues. Germline assignment: CDR1 SGHTA and CDR2 FQGNSA. CDR3 residues: CASSSGGPNTGELFF. The CDR3 DNA is TGTGCCAGCAGTTCGGGGGGACCTAACACCGGGGAGCTGTTTTTT.

CDR3 bases: TGTGCCAGCAGTGGGGACACCTTCAATCAGCCCCAGCATTTT. The encoded protein is CASSGDTFNQPQHF. The chain employs TRBV25-1 and TRBJ1-5; maybe TRBD1 (6 bases). The length of the CDR3 is 14 residues. V lost 4 bases and J 3 bases, leaving 10 bases between the germline ends. Germline V lookup: CDR1 MGHDK, CDR2 SYGVNS.

This clone was detected once. The chain employs TRBV19 and TRBJ2-7; D remains ambiguous. The V gene's germline CDR1 is LNHDA and CDR2 SQIVND (reference sequence). V was pared by 7 bases and J by 6 bases, with 19 bases between. This CDR3 is built from 14 residues. CDR3 in amino acids: CASKVSGFLGEQYF. DNA of the CDR3: TGTGCCAGTAAGGTGTCCGGGTTTCTGGGCGAGCAGTACTTC.

This chain connects TRBV28 to TRBJ1-5; D perhaps matches TRBD1 (6 bases). The length of the CDR3 is 17 residues. Trimming pared 3 bases from V and 0 bases from J, leaving 15 bases between. In germline, CDR1 is MDHEN, CDR2 SYDVKM. The CDR3 loop reads CASSFRGLEYSNQPQHF. For the CDR3, the DNA is TGTGCCAGCAGTTTCCGGGGGCTGGAATATAGCAATCAGCCCCAGCATTTT.

The chain links TRBV2 to TRBJ1-3; D uncertain. CDR1 and CDR2 (germline): SNHLY, FYNNEI. The V gene lost 2 bases and the J gene lost 0 bases, with 20 bases spanning the gap. This CDR3 has 19 amino acids. In DNA, the CDR3 is TGTGCCAGCAGTGAAAATATGTTTCGACCATTCCCCTCTGGAAACACCATATATTTT. Its protein is CASSENMFRPFPSGNTIYF.

This chain uses TRBV7-9 with TRBJ1-5; possibly TRBD1 for D (6 bases). CDR1 and CDR2 from the germline V gene are SEHNR and FQNEAQ (reference sequence). The germline V and J ends were trimmed by 1 base and 3 bases, with 13 bases remaining between them. The CDR3 has 16 residues. CDR3 protein: CASSLGKDSHNQPQHF. In nucleotides, the CDR3 is TGTGCCAGCAGCTTAGGTAAGGACAGCCACAATCAGCCCCAGCATTTT.

Only one count was recorded for this clone. V usage is TRBV6-1 and J usage is TRBJ2-4, with a tentative D call TRBD2 (6 bases). From germline, CDR1 is MNHNS and CDR2 SASEGT. Trimming cost V 2 bases and J 2 bases, with 16 bases left between them. The CDR3 is made up of 17 amino acids. The chain's CDR3 is CASSEFGGGVTKNIQYF. CDR3 in DNA: TGTGCCAGCAGTGAATTTGGCGGCGGGGTAACCAAAAACATTCAGTACTTC.